This T cell receptor beta chain was captured by sequencing in a study of T-cell memory formation after mild COVID-19 (dated by TCRdb to 2020 to 2022). Context from the whole study: Most TCR sequence clusters were specific to one of the two donors. Longitudinal TCRalpha and TCRbeta repertoire sequencing tracked T-cell clones expanding and contracting after mild COVID-19 in a couple of donors. Two young, previously healthy adult volunteers, one female and one male, were included in the cohort. Points the paper makes about the study in general: The study covered only a couple of mild cases, and larger cohorts including severe cases with pre-infection samples were considered necessary. Some responding clones were detected in pre-infection memory, suggesting pre-existing cross-reactive memory T cells joined the SARS-CoV-2 response. Contracting CD4+ clones were located mainly in the CM and EM memory subsets, whereas CD8+ clones were found to be enriched in EMRA. SARS-CoV-2 specificity of the second-wave clones peaking on day 37 was not confirmed. Clones contracting from day 15 to 85 had balanced CD4/CD8 phenotypes, while a second wave expanding from day 15 to 37 was biased towards CD4+.

This clonotype was detected only a few times. Its specific antigen is unknown. No base qualities exist here, and no much larger clone lies one base off it. From the germline V gene (reference sequence), CDR1 is GTSNPN and CDR2 is SVGIG. V is trimmed back by 7 bases and J by 8 bases, and the junction contains 7 bases that no gene match accounts for. From cysteine to phenylalanine, the CDR3 is 12 amino acids long. Only the CDR3 portion is preserved as DNA: 36 bases, with reading frame beginning at the first base. Ficoll-Paque density gradient centrifugation was the method used to isolate PBMCs. The data were produced on an Illumina NovaSeq 6000. cDNA libraries for TCRalpha and TCRbeta were prepared by 5'RACE using constant-segment primers, with sample barcodes and unique molecular identifiers added. Trizol reagent was used to extract RNA from every sample. Amplification of the libraries took two PCR steps, and the second step added a second sample barcode plus Illumina TruSeq adapters. Sequencing of libraries was performed on an Illumina NovaSeq with 2 x 150 bp paired-end reads. The study's own analysis went as follows. Reads were demultiplexed and collapsed into UMI-guided consensus sequences with migec v1.2.7. Using mixcr v2.1.11, the UMI consensuses were aligned to TRA and TRB V and J templates and assembled into clonotypes. A clonotype was counted as expanded or contracted only when both edgeR and NoisET called the clonotype significant, with the noise models trained on biological replicates. For edgeR calls, the thresholds were a false discovery rate-adjusted p below 0.01 and a log2 fold-change of 1. As an exploratory analysis of dynamics, max-normalized trajectories of the 1000 most abundant clonotypes were examined with PCA combined with hierarchical clustering. Each responding clone was given a CD4 or CD8 phenotype based on the CD4+ and CD8+ repertoires, which had been sequenced separately. The public reads were quality trimmed at Q25 with fastp and then assembled into clones with MiXCR by TCRdb, keeping productive beta chains. Duplicate CDR3 protein sequences are folded into a single record with the most common DNA and genes. TCRdb, not the original authors, processed these V and J calls. This sample is represented by approximately 60,000 distinct CDR3 sequences; over 7.5% of them were singletons. Clones ranked in the top ten supply about 1.2% of the sample.

This clonotype originated in a man aged 18 to 29 who had mild COVID-19 (a few samples of this study predate the infection). The sample titles of this study are shuffled in the database, so cell type and time point are left out; the donor was told from shared clones. The sequence links TRBV30 to TRBJ2-1, with 8 bases aligning to TRBD1. The specimen was PBMCs or a T cell subset sorted from them (not recorded which). This receptor has the CDR3 CAYTPQGDEQFF. The DNA reads as follows: TGTGCCTACACCCCACAGGGGGATGAGCAGTTCTTC.